What follows are 30 T cell receptor beta chains derived from one specimen sequenced in a study of blood T cells in healthy people across ages. Alongside a J-beta primer mix, a sample-barcoded 5' primer served in a second PCR lasting roughly 6 to 11 cycles. TCRdb reanalysed the 5' RACE reads using MiXCR and keeps one entry per CDR3 protein. The table lists 600,000 to 800,000 distinct CDR3 sequences, under 65% of them singletons, with approximately 13% in the top ten. The sequenced sample was blood. All receptors derive from an elderly woman in good health.

This clonotype was found many times. V and J are TRBV29-1 and TRBJ1-2; a possible D gene is TRBD1 (5 bases). CDR1 SQVTM and CDR2 ANQGSEA come from the germline V gene. V was clipped by 3 bases and J by 3 bases, with 17 bases between them. The CDR3 is made up of 15 amino acids. CDR3 amino acids: CSVDPPGGLDYGYTF. The CDR3 DNA is TGCAGCGTTGATCCCCCCGGGGGATTGGACTATGGCTACACCTTC.

In regard to this clonotype: One junction end disagrees with the germline gene, perhaps due to a read error. The chain carries TRBV20-1 and TRBJ2-1; TRBD2 might be the D (6 bases). The CDR3 has 15 residues. Germline values: CDR1 DFQATT, CDR2 SNEGSKA (reference sequence). The CDR3, as DNA: TGCAGTGCGCTTGAACCGGGGGTCTCCTACAATGAGCGGTTCTTC. Protein product: CSALEPGVSYNERFF.

At least ten counts were recorded for this clonotype. The rearrangement joins TRBV20-1 to TRBJ1-6; D ambiguous. Looked up from germline, CDR1 is DFQATT and CDR2 is SNEGSKA (reference sequence). The CDR3 runs 15 residues. Trimming removed 1 base from V and 2 bases from J, with 9 bases in between. In nucleotides, the CDR3 is TGCAGTGCTAGAGCGACAAACACCTATAATTCACCCCTCCACTTT. It is translated as CSARATNTYNSPLHF.

This clonotype was counted many times. The chain recombines TRBV4-1 with TRBJ1-5, with TRBD1 as a possible D gene (5 bases). Trimming took 1 base from V and 0 from J, leaving 7 bases between them. CDR1 and CDR2 from the germline V gene are MGHRA and YSYEKL. CDR3 length equals 15 residues. DNA for the CDR3: TGCGCCAGCAGCCAAGGGGGCCTTAGCAATCAGCCCCAGCATTTT. Translation gives CASSQGGLSNQPQHF.

The chain employs TRBV29-1 and TRBJ2-5; either TRBD1 or TRBD2 may supply D (5 bases each). Trimming cost V 7 bases and J 11 bases, with 20 bases left between them. The CDR3 totals 12 residues. Germline values: CDR1 SQVTM, CDR2 ANQGSEA. This CDR3 reads CSGWGFRGEQYF. In nucleotides, the CDR3 is TGCAGCGGGTGGGGGTTCAGAGGTGAGCAGTACTTC.

This clonotype was recorded a few times. Just one base apart from a much larger clone, this may be a read error. The rearrangement joins TRBV20-1 to TRBJ2-5, with TRBD2 matching 13 bases. Germline CDR1 and CDR2: DFQATT and SNEGSKA (reference sequence). With V trimmed by 6 bases and J by 11 bases, 12 bases remained unmatched. The CDR3 loop spans 14 amino acids. In nucleotides, the CDR3 is TGCAGTGCGAGGACTAGCGGGAGAGGGTATGAGCAGTACTTC. This gives the protein CSARTSGRGYEQYF.

The V call is TRBV7-9, the J call TRBJ2-7, with TRBD1 as a possible D gene (6 bases). CDR3 length: 18 residues. CDR1 is SEHNR, CDR2 FQNEAQ, per germline (reference sequence). Trimming shortened V by 3 bases and J by 0 bases, and 21 bases separated the two germline ends. The chain's CDR3 is CASSFPDSPTSSSYEQYF. The CDR3 nucleotides read TGTGCCAGCAGCTTCCCGGACAGCCCCACTTCCAGCTCCTACGAGCAGTACTTC.

This clonotype was seen a handful of times. V gene TRBV20-1 combines with J gene TRBJ1-4, with D uncertain. With 1 base removed from V and 8 bases from J, the gap between germline ends came to 11 bases. The V gene's germline CDR1 is DFQATT and CDR2 SNEGSKA (reference sequence). This CDR3 contains 13 residues. The CDR3 region is CSARAYVVEKLFF. DNA for the CDR3: TGCAGTGCTAGAGCCTACGTGGTCGAAAAACTGTTTTTT.

The J gene is TRBJ1-2, the V gene TRBV27, with TRBD1 identical over 11 bases. Germline CDR1 and CDR2: MNHEY and SMNVEV (reference sequence). With 1 base clipped from V and 4 bases from J, the junction kept 2 bases outside the gene matches. The CDR3 totals 15 residues. This chain's CDR3 is CASSLYGQGAYGYTF. CDR3 nucleotide sequence: TGTGCCAGCAGTTTATACGGACAGGGGGCCTATGGCTACACCTTC.

The chain combines TRBV29-1 with TRBJ2-5, with 8 positions matching TRBD1. The tail of the sequence fits TRBJ2-7 better, so the J call may be wrong. From germline, CDR1 is SQVTM and CDR2 ANQGSEA. This CDR3 has 12 residues. CDR3 nucleotides: TGCAGCGTTGCCGGAGGACAGGGCGAGCAGTACTTC. Translating gives CSVAGGQGEQYF.

This chain connects TRBV28 to TRBJ1-4; 8 nucleotides agree with TRBD1. V lost 1 base to trimming and J lost 4 bases; unmatched junction nucleotides: 5. Per germline, CDR1 MDHEN and CDR2 SYDVKM. The CDR3 covers 16 residues. CDR3 sequence reads: CASSLFGQGFNEKLFF. CDR3 nucleotides: TGTGCCAGCAGTTTATTTGGACAGGGCTTTAATGAAAAACTGTTTTTT.

The table lists this clonotype with a count of one. J is TRBJ1-2 and V is TRBV29-1; 8 bases fit TRBD1. The germline V gene encodes CDR1 SQVTM and CDR2 ANQGSEA. V gave up 6 bases and J gave up 7 bases; unmatched junction bases: 4. CDR3 length: 11 residues. The CDR3: CSVTGGPGYTF. DNA for the CDR3: TGCAGCGTCACAGGGGGACCTGGCTACACCTTC.

This clonotype was seen many times. This chain links TRBV5-1 with TRBJ1-6; no clear D gene. The CDR3 is 15 residues long. The V and J ends lost 0 bases and 9 bases respectively, with 13 bases between them. Germline CDR1 reads SGHRS; CDR2 reads YFSETQ. The CDR3 loop reads CASSLEGRLGSPLHF. DNA of the CDR3: TGCGCCAGCAGCTTGGAGGGTCGACTCGGTTCACCCCTCCACTTT.

With regard to this clonotype: One junction end does not reproduce the germline sequence, and a read error may be involved. This chain connects TRBV7-9 to TRBJ2-1, with 8 nucleotides matching TRBD2. This CDR3 has 14 residues. Germline-derived CDR1 and CDR2 are SEHNR and FQNEAQ (reference sequence). The CDR3 here is CASSVAGTTDEQFF. The CDR3 DNA reads TGTGCCAGCAGCGTAGCGGGGACTACGGATGAGCAGTTCTTC.

The chain has TRBV6-6 and TRBJ2-7, with 9 bases aligning to TRBD1. In germline, CDR1 is MNHNY, CDR2 SVGAGI (reference sequence). This CDR3 region has 15 residues. Germline trimming cut 2 bases from V and 5 bases from J; bases unmatched to any gene: 7. The chain's CDR3 is CASSYDGDRVDEQYF. The CDR3 DNA follows: TGTGCCAGCAGTTACGACGGGGACAGGGTAGACGAGCAGTACTTC.

This rearrangement joins TRBV4-1 to TRBJ2-5; TRBD2 agrees at 13 bases. The CDR3 sequence is 19 residues long. Germline CDR1 reads MGHRA; CDR2 reads YSYEKL. The J segment lost 7 bases and the V segment lost 2 bases, leaving 16 bases of the junction unmatched. For the CDR3, the DNA is TGCGCCAGCAGCCAAATTCCGGGACTAGCGGGGAGCGTCGATCGGACCCAGTACTTC. Amino acid sequence: CASSQIPGLAGSVDRTQYF.

Ten or more counts support this clonotype. The CDR3 spells CAIGTPISYEQYF. The CDR3 nucleotides read TGTGCCATCGGGACGCCGATCTCCTACGAGCAGTACTTC. The rearrangement uses TRBV28 and TRBJ2-7; D possibly uses TRBD1 or TRBD2 (5 bases each). This CDR3 contains 13 residues. Trimming left V 10 bases short and J 0 bases short, with 13 bases between. In germline, CDR1 is MDHEN, CDR2 SYDVKM. Supplemented by reference TRBV28 and TRBJ2-7, the full variable domain reads DVKVTQSSRYLVKRTGEKVFLECVQDMDHENMFWYRQDPGLGLRLIYFSYDVKMKEKGDIPEGYSVSREKKERFSLILESASTNQTSMYLCAIGTPISYEQYFGPGTRLTVT.

This clonotype was detected many times. V usage is TRBV20-1 and J usage is TRBJ2-7, with 7 bases that match TRBD2. This CDR3 contains 15 residues. Losses at the gene ends were 1 base for V and 5 bases for J; bases not matched to a gene: 11. Looked up from germline, CDR1 is DFQATT and CDR2 is SNEGSKA (reference sequence). CDR3 nucleotides: TGCAGTGCTAGAGTACCGAGTTTAGCGGGCCACGAGCAGTACTTC. Amino acid sequence: CSARVPSLAGHEQYF.

With respect to this clonotype: With a much larger clone just one base away, this may be a read error. This chain uses TRBV27 with TRBJ2-3; TRBD2 agrees at 7 bases. Germline trimming cut 4 bases from V and 0 bases from J; bases unmatched to any gene: 7. Germline V gene sequence: CDR1 MNHEY, CDR2 SMNVEV (reference sequence). The CDR3 is 16 residues long. In DNA form, the CDR3 reads TGTGCCAGCAGTTCCGGACTAGTTAGAAGCACAGATACGCAGTATTTT. This gives the protein CASSSGLVRSTDTQYF.

In this sample, this clonotype turned up many times. The CDR3 sequence is CATSRDVGGSEKLFF. CDR3 sequence (DNA): TGTGCCACCAGCAGAGATGTGGGGGGCAGTGAAAAACTGTTTTTT. The rearrangement joins TRBV15 to TRBJ1-4, with TRBD1 as a possible D gene (6 bases). The V end was cut by 0 bases, the J end by 7 bases, with 12 bases between. CDR3 size: 15 residues. Looked up from germline, CDR1 is LNHNV and CDR2 is YYDKDF (reference sequence).

Of note for this clonotype: Being one base from a much bigger clone, this may be a read error. V gene TRBV11-3 combines with J gene TRBJ2-3, with D unresolved. This CDR3 has 13 amino acids. CDR1 and CDR2 (germline): SGHNT, YENEEA. The CDR3 DNA sequence: TGTGCCAGCAGCGTAGATGTAGCAGATACGCAGTATTTT. Its protein is CASSVDVADTQYF.

This clonotype was observed at least ten times. V usage is TRBV7-8 and J usage is TRBJ2-5, with TRBD2 matching 11 bases. The V gene's germline CDR1 is SGHVS and CDR2 FQNEAQ. With V trimmed by 1 base and J by 4 bases, 2 bases remained unmatched. CDR3 length: 15 amino acids. CDR3 bases: TGTGCCAGCAGCTTAGGGACTAGCGGGCGAGAGACCCAGTACTTC. It encodes CASSLGTSGRETQYF. The complete variable domain, with remaining parts taken from reference TRBV7-8 and TRBJ2-5, reads GAGVSQSPRYKVAKRGQDVALRCDPISGHVSLFWYQQALGQGPEFLTYFQNEAQLDKSGLPSDRFFAERPEGSVSTLKIQRTQQEDSAVYLCASSLGTSGRETQYFGPGTRLLVL.

In this sample, this clonotype turned up many times. The chain joins TRBV5-1 to TRBJ1-2, with D possibly being TRBD1 (6 bases). Germline CDR1 is SGHRS and CDR2 is YFSETQ. V lost 4 bases and J 6 bases, leaving 10 bases between the germline ends. This CDR3 is 12 amino acids long. The CDR3 region is CASSQDSDGYTF. The CDR3 nucleotides read TGCGCCAGCAGCCAGGACAGTGATGGCTACACCTTC.

This clonotype has just a few counts. This may stem from a read error, because a much larger clone lies one nucleotide away. The J gene is TRBJ2-7, the V gene TRBV9; D is ambiguous. V was pared by 4 bases and J by 6 bases, with 11 bases between. The CDR3 extends over 12 amino acids. CDR1 and CDR2 from the germline V gene are SGDLS and YYNGEE. CDR3 region: CASSLSATEQYF. The CDR3 DNA sequence: TGTGCCAGCAGCCTGTCCGCGACCGAGCAGTACTTC.

This clonotype showed up just once. V is TRBV30 and J is TRBJ2-5, with a weak D call TRBD2 (5 bases). The J call is uncertain, as TRBJ2-7 better fits the DNA end. Germline V gene lookup returns CDR1 GTSNPN and CDR2 SVGIG (reference sequence). This CDR3 spans 16 amino acids. CDR3 sequence reads: CAWTLDFQPNSYEQYF. CDR3 DNA: TGTGCCTGGACGTTGGACTTCCAACCAAACTCCTACGAGCAGTACTTC.

This clonotype was seen just once. The rearrangement uses TRBV3-1 and TRBJ2-5; D uncertain. CDR1 is LGHDT and CDR2 is YNNKEL in the germline V gene (reference sequence). The CDR3 spans 14 residues. V was trimmed by 4 bases and J by 1 base, leaving 10 bases between them. In nucleotides, the CDR3 is TGTGCCAGCAGCCCAGCACGGACCCAAGAGACCCAGTACTTC. This codes for CASSPARTQETQYF.

This clonotype was detected many times. The gene calls are TRBV7-2 and TRBJ1-5; D not certain. The CDR3 is 14 residues long. Germline values: CDR1 SGHTA, CDR2 FQGNSA. Trimming removed 1 base from V and 1 base from J, with 5 bases in between. CDR3 nucleotides: TGTGCCAGCAGCTTAGGCAGGAGCAATCAGCCCCAGCATTTT. Encoded protein: CASSLGRSNQPQHF.

This clonotype was picked up a small number of times. The V and J genes are TRBV20-1 and TRBJ1-1, with D perhaps matching TRBD1 (6 bases). Germline CDR1 and CDR2: DFQATT and SNEGSKA (reference sequence). The CDR3 contains 15 residues. Trimming cost V 3 bases and J 1 base, with 15 bases left between them. This CDR3 reads CSASPTGLSNTEAFF. CDR3 DNA sequence: TGCAGTGCTAGTCCTACAGGGCTCTCGAACACTGAAGCTTTCTTT.

This clonotype has only a few counts. The gene calls are TRBV27 and TRBJ1-6, with a possible D match to TRBD1 (5 bases). The V end lost 7 bases, the J end lost 8 bases, and 9 bases lay between the germline ends. The CDR3 extends over 12 amino acids. The V gene's germline CDR1 is MNHEY and CDR2 SMNVEV (reference sequence). The CDR3 region has the DNA TGTGCCAGCACTTCGGGGGATTCACCCCTCCACTTT. It yields the protein CASTSGDSPLHF.

This chain uses TRBV20-1 with TRBJ1-2; possible D gene TRBD1, 6 bases. Trimming left V 2 bases short and J 4 bases short, with 20 bases between. Germline V CDR1 and CDR2: DFQATT, SNEGSKA (reference sequence). The CDR3 is 16 amino acids. CDR3 DNA: TGCAGTGCTAGACCCACCGCTTCGGGGGGCGGCTATGGCTACACCTTC. Encoded protein: CSARPTASGGGYGYTF.